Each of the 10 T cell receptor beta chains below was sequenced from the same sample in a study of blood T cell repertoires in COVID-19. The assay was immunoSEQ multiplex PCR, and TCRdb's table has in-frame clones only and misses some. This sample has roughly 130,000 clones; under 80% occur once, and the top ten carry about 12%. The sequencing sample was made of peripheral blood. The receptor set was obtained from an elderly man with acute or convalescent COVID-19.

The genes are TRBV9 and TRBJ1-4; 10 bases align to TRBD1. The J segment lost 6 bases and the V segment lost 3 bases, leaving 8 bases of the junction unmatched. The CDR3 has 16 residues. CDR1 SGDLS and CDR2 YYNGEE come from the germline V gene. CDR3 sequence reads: CASSAGLTGGDEKLFF. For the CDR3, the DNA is TGTGCCAGCAGCGCGGGGCTGACAGGGGGCGATGAAAAACTGTTTTTT.

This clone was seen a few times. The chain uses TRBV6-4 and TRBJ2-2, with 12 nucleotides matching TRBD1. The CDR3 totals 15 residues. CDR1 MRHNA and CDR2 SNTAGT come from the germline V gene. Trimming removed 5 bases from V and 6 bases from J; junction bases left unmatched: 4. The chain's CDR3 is CASSLGQGAAGELFF. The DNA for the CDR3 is TGTGCCAGCAGTCTGGGACAGGGGGCTGCCGGGGAGCTGTTTTTT.

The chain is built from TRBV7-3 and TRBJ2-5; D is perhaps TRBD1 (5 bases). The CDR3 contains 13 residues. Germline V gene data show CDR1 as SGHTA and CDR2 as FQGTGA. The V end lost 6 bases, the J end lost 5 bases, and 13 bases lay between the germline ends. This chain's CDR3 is CASSSRDGETQYF. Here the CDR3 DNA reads TGTGCCAGCAGTTCCAGGGATGGGGAGACCCAGTACTTC.

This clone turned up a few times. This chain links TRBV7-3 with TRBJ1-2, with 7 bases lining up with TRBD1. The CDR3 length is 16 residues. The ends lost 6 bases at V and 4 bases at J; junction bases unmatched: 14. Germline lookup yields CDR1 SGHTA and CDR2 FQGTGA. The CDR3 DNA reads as TGTGCCAGCAGGTTGGTCCGGGACAGTAACTTCTATGGCTACACCTTC. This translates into CASRLVRDSNFYGYTF.

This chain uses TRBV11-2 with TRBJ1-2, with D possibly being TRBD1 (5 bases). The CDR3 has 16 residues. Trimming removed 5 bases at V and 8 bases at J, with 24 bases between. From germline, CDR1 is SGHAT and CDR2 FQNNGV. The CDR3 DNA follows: TGTGCCAGCAGCCCTCTCGGGGGTGGGACTGGAGTCGGCTACACCTTC. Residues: CASSPLGGGTGVGYTF.

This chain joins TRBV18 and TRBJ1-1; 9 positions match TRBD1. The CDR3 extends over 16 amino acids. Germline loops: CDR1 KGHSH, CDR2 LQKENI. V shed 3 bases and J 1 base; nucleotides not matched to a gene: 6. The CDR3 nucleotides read TGTGCCAGCTCACCCGGGACAGGGAAAAGGAACACTGAAGCTTTCTTT. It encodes CASSPGTGKRNTEAFF.

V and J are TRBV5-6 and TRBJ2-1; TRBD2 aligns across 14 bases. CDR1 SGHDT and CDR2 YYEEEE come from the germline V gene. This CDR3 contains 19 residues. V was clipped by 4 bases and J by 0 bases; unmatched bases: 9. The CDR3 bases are TGTGCCAGCAGCCCGGGACTAGCGGGGGCCGATAGCTCCTACAATGAGCAGTTCTTC. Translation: CASSPGLAGADSSYNEQFF.

CDR3 residues: CASNKDRSSYEQYF. In DNA, the CDR3 is TGTGCCAGCAATAAGGACAGGTCGTCCTACGAGCAGTACTTC. The V call is TRBV10-3, the J call TRBJ2-7; 7 nucleotides line up with TRBD1. The CDR3 has 14 residues. The V and J ends lost 10 bases and 1 base, in that order; junction bases with no gene match: 10. Germline V gives CDR1 ENHRY, CDR2 SYGVKD.

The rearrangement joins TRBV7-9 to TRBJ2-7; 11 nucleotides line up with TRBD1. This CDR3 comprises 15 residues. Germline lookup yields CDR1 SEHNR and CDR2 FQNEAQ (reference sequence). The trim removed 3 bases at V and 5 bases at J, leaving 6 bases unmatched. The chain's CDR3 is CASSFGTGGRDEQYF. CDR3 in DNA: TGTGCCAGCAGCTTCGGGACAGGGGGTAGGGACGAGCAGTACTTC.

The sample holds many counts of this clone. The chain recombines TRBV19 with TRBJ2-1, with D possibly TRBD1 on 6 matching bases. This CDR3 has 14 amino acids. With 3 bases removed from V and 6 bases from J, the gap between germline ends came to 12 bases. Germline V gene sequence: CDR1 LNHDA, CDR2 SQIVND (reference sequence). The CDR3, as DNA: TGTGCCAGTAGTATCTCAGACAGGCGCAATGAGCAGTTCTTC. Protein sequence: CASSISDRRNEQFF.